The clone carrying this T cell receptor beta chain has a single count. This entry belongs to a study of blood T cell repertoires in COVID-19. The protocol was immunoSEQ multiplex PCR, while the TCRdb copy is restricted to in-frame clones and leaves out a portion. Counted here are under 250,000 clones, over 80% occurring once; the ten biggest clones make up about 1.9%. Per germline, CDR1 MNHEY and CDR2 SVGAGI. CDR3 size: 13 residues. Trimming cost V 7 bases and J 0 bases, with 7 bases left between them. The receptor was isolated from a young man who had recovered from COVID-19. Sequencing was carried out using peripheral blood. The rearrangement links TRBV6-5 to TRBJ2-1, with a weak D call TRBD2 (6 bases). The CDR3 coding sequence is TGTGCCAGCATAGCGGACTCCTACAATGAGCAGTTCTTC. The encoded protein is CASIADSYNEQFF.